Listed below are T cell receptor beta chains from one sample, sequenced in a study of T cells in tumors after PD-1 blockade. Profiling relied on immunoSEQ multiplex PCR, and the TCRdb table lists in-frame clones only, not all of them. The top ten clones hold around 9.3% of a sample with more than 40,000 clones, 65% to 85% of them seen once. The material was PBMCs, obtained before anti-PD-1 therapy. These receptors originate from a human donor with advanced basal cell or squamous cell carcinoma (not recorded which). Each CDR3 is given with its conserved first and last residue. Each record gives: clone size, J gene, D gene, V gene, CDR3 protein, CDR3 DNA. A D gene is named only where the DNA matches it firmly. Expanded clones are given a class, and other clones once, few, many or no size at all.

NA TRBJ2-2 NA TRBV21-1 CASRKQGGKGTGELFF TGTGCCAGCAGAAAACAGGGTGGTAAGGGCACCGGGGAGCTGTTTTTT
once TRBJ2-7 NA TRBV19 CASSIGGAYEQYF TGTGCCAGTAGTATTGGGGGCGCCTACGAGCAGTACTTC
once TRBJ1-5 NA TRBV18 CASSPVRGEGNQPQHF TGTGCCAGCTCACCAGTGAGAGGAGAGGGCAATCAGCCCCAGCATTTT
NA TRBJ2-1 NA TRBV9 CASSVDPAPYNEQFF TGTGCCAGCAGCGTAGACCCAGCCCCCTACAATGAGCAGTTCTTC
NA TRBJ2-1 TRBD2 TRBV5-1 CASIPGLAGVNEQFF TGCGCCAGCATCCCGGGACTAGCGGGAGTCAATGAGCAGTTCTTC
NA TRBJ1-4 NA TRBV14 CASSQERSANEKLFF TGTGCCAGCAGCCAAGAACGGTCGGCTAATGAAAAACTGTTTTTT
NA TRBJ2-2 NA TRBV10-2 CASSDLGRAGELFF TGCGCCAGCAGTGATCTGGGTAGGGCCGGGGAGCTGTTTTTT
once TRBJ2-2 NA TRBV24-1 CATSDSGYGGELFF TGTGCCACCAGTGATTCAGGGTACGGCGGGGAGCTGTTTTTT
NA TRBJ2-7 NA TRBV25-1 CASSASRDRTGDEQYF TGTGCCAGCAGTGCATCAAGAGACAGAACGGGCGACGAGCAGTACTTC
NA TRBJ2-3 NA TRBV27 CASSSTDTQYF TGTGCCAGCAGTTCCACAGATACGCAGTATTTT
NA TRBJ1-1 TRBD1 TRBV6-5 CASRGVQGAGTEAFF TGTGCCAGCAGGGGGGTCCAGGGGGCCGGTACTGAAGCTTTCTTT
NA TRBJ1-6 NA TRBV5-1 CASSVTTGKYNSPLHF TGCGCCAGCAGCGTTACAACAGGGAAATATAATTCACCCCTCCACTTT
NA TRBJ1-6 NA TRBV7-6 CASSSNPEGSPPHF TGTGCCAGCAGCTCGAACCCGGAGGGGTCACCCCCCCACTTT
few TRBJ1-2 TRBD1 TRBV3-1/TRBV3-2 CASSQNRGDGYTF TGTGCCAGCAGCCAAAACAGGGGCGATGGCTACACCTTC
once TRBJ1-3 TRBD1 TRBV4-1 CASSPRGQGVDTIYF TGCGCCAGCAGCCCCCGGGGACAGGGGGTTGATACCATATATTTT
NA TRBJ2-7 TRBD1 TRBV19 CASSTQPGQGAHEQYF TGTGCCAGTAGTACTCAGCCGGGACAGGGGGCCCACGAGCAGTACTTC
NA TRBJ2-5 NA TRBV11-3 CASSLPATETQYF TGTGCCAGCAGCTTACCGGCAACAGAGACCCAGTACTTC
NA TRBJ2-7 NA TRBV7-9 CASTLQQTYEQYF TGTGCCAGCACCCTGCAGCAAACCTACGAGCAGTACTTC
NA TRBJ2-3 NA TRBV29-1 CSVEGQGFTDTQYF TGCAGCGTTGAAGGCCAGGGTTTTACAGATACGCAGTATTTT
NA TRBJ2-7 NA TRBV21-1 CASGLSVAGISYEQYF TGTGCCAGCGGCCTGTCGGTAGCGGGAATATCCTACGAGCAGTACTTC
NA TRBJ1-5 NA TRBV6-5 CASSYSNSNQPQHF TGTGCCAGCAGTTACTCGAACAGCAATCAGCCCCAGCATTTT
NA TRBJ1-2 TRBD1 TRBV18 CASSPVGTGGITNYGYTF TGTGCCAGCTCACCGGTTGGGACAGGGGGCATCACTAACTATGGCTACACCTTC
NA TRBJ1-2 TRBD1 TRBV28 CATRFIQGASGYTF TGTGCCACCCGGTTCATCCAGGGGGCCAGTGGCTACACCTTC
NA TRBJ2-1 TRBD2 TRBV6-5 CASSSTSGKLGEQFF TGTGCCAGCAGTTCGACTAGCGGGAAGTTGGGTGAGCAGTTCTTC
NA TRBJ1-1 NA TRBV4-2 CASSQDRRGMTFF TGTGCCAGCAGCCAAGATCGGCGGGGGATGACTTTCTTT
NA TRBJ2-7 TRBD2 TRBV27 CASRPLVGLAEAYEQYF TGTGCCAGCAGACCCCTAGTTGGGCTAGCGGAGGCCTACGAGCAGTACTTC
NA TRBJ1-2 NA TRBV2 CASSVTVYGYTF TGTGCCAGCAGTGTGACAGTCTATGGCTACACCTTC
NA TRBJ2-7 TRBD1 TRBV28 CASSSPGQGAYEQYF TGTGCCAGCAGTTCCCCGGGACAGGGGGCCTACGAGCAGTACTTC
NA TRBJ1-2 TRBD1 TRBV7-8 CASSSTGRNYGYTF TGTGCCAGCAGCTCGACAGGGCGAAACTATGGCTACACCTTC
few TRBJ1-5 NA TRBV12-5 CASGSGGTEIQPQHF TGTGCTAGTGGTTCCGGGGGGACGGAAATACAGCCCCAGCATTTT
NA TRBJ2-7 NA TRBV5-4 CASSLGRNAYEQYF TGTGCCAGCAGCTTGGGGCGGAATGCCTACGAGCAGTACTTC
few TRBJ2-7 TRBD2 TRBV7-8 CASTKAGRGLEQYF TGTGCCAGCACCAAGGCCGGGAGGGGCCTCGAGCAGTACTTC
NA TRBJ1-3 NA TRBV5-5 CASSLSSTDSGNTIYF TGTGCCAGCAGCCTTTCGTCGACTGACTCTGGAAACACCATATATTTT
large TRBJ2-2 NA TRBV7-9 CASLYAGELFF TGTGCCAGCCTATATGCCGGGGAGCTGTTTTTT
NA TRBJ1-4 NA TRBV6-5 CASSPAGTPWEKLFF TGTGCCAGCAGTCCAGCCGGGACACCTTGGGAAAAACTGTTTTTT
NA TRBJ1-2 NA TRBV4-1 CASSQLGGLNYGYTF TGCGCCAGCAGCCAATTGGGAGGATTGAACTATGGCTACACCTTC
NA TRBJ2-7 NA TRBV2 CASSVTATYEQYF TGTGCCAGCAGTGTTACAGCGACCTACGAGCAGTACTTC
once TRBJ1-2 NA TRBV6-6 CATPLGEYGYTF TGTGCCACCCCACTCGGGGAGTATGGCTACACCTTC
once TRBJ2-5 NA TRBV5-6 CASGSLGETQYF TGTGCCAGCGGAAGTCTAGGAGAGACCCAGTACTTC
NA TRBJ2-1 NA TRBV5-4 CASRPGTFLSSYNEQFF TGTGCCAGCAGACCGGGGACTTTCCTAAGCTCCTACAATGAGCAGTTCTTC
NA TRBJ2-7 TRBD2 TRBV2 CASSFHGGAYEQYF TGTGCCAGCAGTTTCCACGGGGGGGCCTACGAGCAGTACTTC
few TRBJ2-5 TRBD1 TRBV6-5 CASRGQVQETQYF TGTGCCAGCAGAGGACAGGTACAAGAGACCCAGTACTTC
once TRBJ2-3 NA TRBV15 CATSRHEDTQYF TGTGCCACCAGCAGGCATGAGGATACGCAGTATTTT
NA TRBJ2-1 TRBD2 TRBV7-8 CASSTGLAEGNEQFF TGTGCCAGCAGCACGGGACTAGCGGAGGGTAATGAGCAGTTCTTC
NA TRBJ2-2 NA TRBV5-1 CASSLEHYTGELFF TGCGCCAGCAGCTTGGAGCACTACACCGGGGAGCTGTTTTTT
few TRBJ1-5 NA TRBV3-1/TRBV3-2 CASSQELGDQPQHF TGTGCCAGCAGCCAAGAGTTAGGGGATCAGCCCCAGCATTTT
few TRBJ2-7 TRBD1 TRBV5-1 CASSPTGISSYEQYF TGCGCCAGCAGCCCGACAGGGATTTCGTCCTACGAGCAGTACTTC
NA TRBJ2-1 NA TRBV9 CASSVGLLGLYNEQFF TGTGCCAGCAGCGTAGGTCTGTTAGGGCTCTACAATGAGCAGTTCTTC